This TCR beta chain was retrieved from a study of T cells expressing NK-cell markers. In the study overall: According to the study, TCR beta repertoires originated from sorted CD3+CD56+NKG2C+, CD3+CD56+NKG2C- and CD3+CD56-NKG2C+ T cells. With respect to HCMV, most of the eight sequenced donors were seropositive, and one was seronegative.

The cDNA for TCR beta came from 5'RACE template switching with UMIs. TCRdb re-called the 5' RACE reads, yielding one record per CDR3 amino acid sequence without DNA. In all, the sample yields around 470,000 distinct CDR3 sequences. Points from the study as a whole: Whether expanded NKG2C+ T cell clones recognized HCMV stayed uncertain.

The CDR3 is made up of 14 amino acids. CDR1 LGHNA and CDR2 YNFKEQ come from the germline V gene. Comments on this clonotype: What it binds is unknown.

Sequencing used blood T cells: a sorted CD56 or NKG2C T cell subset, CD4+ or CD8+ T cells, or bulk PBMC T cells (not recorded which). V usage is TRBV4-2 and J usage is TRBJ1-2; lacking DNA, the TRBD1 call made by TCRdb goes unchecked. The TCR sequence derives from a woman between 50 and 59 years old in good health. CDR3 in amino acids: CASSQLGQRSGYTF.